The sequence of this T cell receptor beta chain was determined in a study of regulatory T cells in long-lasting Graves disease. Study-wide context: Graves' patients, diagnosed recently, had received antithyroid drugs under 3 months. Broader study findings: Persistent Graves' cases showed lower TCR diversity than newly diagnosed cases. Sharing of public clonotypes was greater in persistent patients (2,741) than in new patients (around 890).

This clonotype has ten or more counts. What it binds is unknown. Building the TCR beta libraries relied on iRepertoire HTBI primers, and CDR3 regions underwent Arm-PCR. TCRdb called the multiplex PCR reads again in MiXCR, with one record for every CDR3 protein. The top ten clones hold about two fifths of a sample with approximately 300,000 distinct CDR3 sequences, over 15% of them seen once. The CDR3 extends over 17 amino acids. The V end was cut by 6 bases, the J end by 4 bases, with 22 bases between. Germline values: CDR1 MRHNA, CDR2 SNTAGT. The time point was: newly diagnosed GD, antithyroid drugs for less than 3 months. RNA extracted from PBMCs served as the sequencing template. The patients were drawn from one endocrinology department in Xi'an, China.

The chain links TRBV6-4 to TRBJ2-4, with D perhaps matching TRBD1 or TRBD2 (5 bases each). The TCR sequence derives from a female donor with Graves disease. Sample: peripheral blood mononuclear cells (PBMCs), taken at new diagnosis, from a patient treated with antithyroid drugs. The CDR3 coding sequence is TGTGCCAGCAGAACGAGAGGTAGTGGGGGTCCGAAAAACATTCAGTACTTC. Translating gives CASRTRGSGGPKNIQYF.